This is a list of T cell receptor beta chains from one sample in a study of beta chain features in type 1 diabetes. The table came from immunoSEQ multiplex PCR; TCRdb's copy has only in-frame clones and leaves some out. The top ten hold 0.02% to 0.025% of the sample, which has about 700,000 clones, roughly 13% seen once. The specimen sequenced was naive CD4+ T cells from blood. These TCRs come from a man in his late teens or twenties with type 1 diabetes. Both conserved end residues are part of each CDR3. Fields, in order: J gene, clone size, V gene, CDR3 protein. Size is stated for part of the rows, as once, few or many counts, or as a class when the clone is expanded.

>TRBJ1-2|-|TRBV7-9
CASSVRTPNSYGYTF
>TRBJ1-6|-|TRBV10-3
CAISDRVLPLHF
>TRBJ2-4|-|TRBV6-1
CASSERQNIQYF
>TRBJ2-4|-|TRBV6-1
CASSRWAGDIQYF
>TRBJ2-1|few|TRBV9
CASSIRDDNEQFF
>TRBJ2-3|few|TRBV13
CASSRGTSSGTQYF
>TRBJ1-3|-|TRBV28
CASGIRAHGNTIYF
>TRBJ1-2|-|TRBV18
CASSPPWGTEGYTF
>TRBJ2-5|few|TRBV30
CAWSVIGETQYF
>TRBJ2-3|few|TRBV7-3
CASSLVGYTDTQYF
>TRBJ2-7|-|TRBV14
CASILGTGRYEQYF
>TRBJ1-2|-|TRBV7-9
CASSLDRVYGYTF
>TRBJ2-1|few|TRBV30
CACGSLGSYNEQFF
>TRBJ1-2|-|TRBV27
CASSSDRLNYGYTF
>TRBJ1-4|few|TRBV30
CALDRGEEKLFF
>TRBJ2-7|-|TRBV11-3
CASSFGATASYEQYF
>TRBJ1-1|few|TRBV4-1
CASSERDRGPTEAFF
>TRBJ1-2|-|TRBV30
CAWSPGLEYGYTF
>TRBJ1-6|few|TRBV30
CAWSAGTGGRYHF
>TRBJ1-1|-|TRBV13
CASSLGSFKGTEAFF
>TRBJ1-5|-|TRBV18
CASSPPGDPSQPQHF
>TRBJ2-7|-|TRBV7-9
CASSLTPRGSRGEQYF
>TRBJ2-3|-|TRBV7-8
CASIQKRPGASTDTQYF
>TRBJ2-7|-|TRBV18
CASSRNLDRFSFYEQYF
>TRBJ1-1|few|TRBV7-6
CASSPLGGGVGNTEAFF
>TRBJ2-1|few|TRBV18
CASSPGPSYNEQFF
>TRBJ1-2|few|TRBV9
CASSVAEDSGYTF
>TRBJ1-5|-|TRBV21-1
CASGVGNQPQHF
>TRBJ2-1|-|TRBV21-1
CASSKDATGGCEFF
>TRBJ1-2|few|TRBV28
CASSHRDLYGYTF
>TRBJ1-2|few|TRBV10-3
CASTPGIANYGYTF
>TRBJ2-1|-|TRBV5-4
CASSWDLNEQFF